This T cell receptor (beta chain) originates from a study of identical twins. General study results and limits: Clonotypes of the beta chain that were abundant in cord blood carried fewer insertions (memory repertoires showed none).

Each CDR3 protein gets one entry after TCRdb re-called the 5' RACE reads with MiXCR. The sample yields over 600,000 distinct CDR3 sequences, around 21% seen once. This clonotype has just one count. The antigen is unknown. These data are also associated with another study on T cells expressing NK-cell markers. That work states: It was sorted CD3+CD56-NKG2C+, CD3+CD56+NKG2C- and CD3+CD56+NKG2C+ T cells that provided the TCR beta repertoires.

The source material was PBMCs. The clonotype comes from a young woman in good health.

Here the CDR3 DNA reads TGCAGTGCCTCAAGCAGCACGCAGTATTTT. Translated, it gives CSASSSTQYF. The chain joins TRBV20-1 to TRBJ2-3, with no clear D. V was cut by 6 bases and J by 9 bases, with 10 bases left in between. In germline, CDR1 is DFQATT, CDR2 SNEGSKA (reference sequence). This CDR3 region has 10 residues.